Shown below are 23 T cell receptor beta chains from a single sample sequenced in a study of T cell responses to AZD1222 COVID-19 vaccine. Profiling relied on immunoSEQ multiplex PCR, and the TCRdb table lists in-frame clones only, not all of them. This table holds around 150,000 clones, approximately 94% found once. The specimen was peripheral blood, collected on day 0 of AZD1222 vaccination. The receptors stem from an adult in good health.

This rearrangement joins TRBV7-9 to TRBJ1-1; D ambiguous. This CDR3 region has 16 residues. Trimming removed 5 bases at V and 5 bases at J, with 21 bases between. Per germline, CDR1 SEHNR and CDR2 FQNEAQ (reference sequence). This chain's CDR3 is CASSIDPVGVGTEAFF. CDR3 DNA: TGTGCCAGCAGCATCGACCCCGTCGGGGTAGGGACTGAAGCTTTCTTT.

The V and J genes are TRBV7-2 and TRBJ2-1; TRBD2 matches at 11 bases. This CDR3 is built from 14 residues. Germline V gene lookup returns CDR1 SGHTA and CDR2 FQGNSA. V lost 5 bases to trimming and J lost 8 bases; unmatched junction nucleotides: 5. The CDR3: CASSTLAGGHEQFF. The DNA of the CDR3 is TGTGCCAGCAGCACCCTAGCGGGGGGCCATGAGCAGTTCTTC.

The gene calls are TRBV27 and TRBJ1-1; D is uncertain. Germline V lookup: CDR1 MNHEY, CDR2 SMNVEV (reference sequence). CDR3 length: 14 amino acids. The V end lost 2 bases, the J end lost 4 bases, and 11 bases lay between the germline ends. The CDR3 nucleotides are TGTGCCAGCAGTTTACGAACAGCTTTCACTGAAGCTTTCTTT. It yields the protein CASSLRTAFTEAFF.

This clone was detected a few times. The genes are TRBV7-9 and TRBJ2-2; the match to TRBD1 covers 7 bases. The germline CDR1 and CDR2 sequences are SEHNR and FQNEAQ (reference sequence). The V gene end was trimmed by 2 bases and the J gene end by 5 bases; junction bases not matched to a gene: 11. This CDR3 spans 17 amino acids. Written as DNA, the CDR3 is TGTGCCAGCAGCTTATTGCGACAGGGAAGTTGGACCGGGGAGCTGTTTTTT. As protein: CASSLLRQGSWTGELFF.

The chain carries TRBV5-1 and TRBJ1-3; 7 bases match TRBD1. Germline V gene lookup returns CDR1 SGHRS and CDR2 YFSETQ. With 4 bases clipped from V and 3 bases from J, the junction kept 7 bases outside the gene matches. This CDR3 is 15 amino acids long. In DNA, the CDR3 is TGCGCCAGCAGCCGTATGACAGGGATTGGAAACACCATATATTTT. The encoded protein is CASSRMTGIGNTIYF. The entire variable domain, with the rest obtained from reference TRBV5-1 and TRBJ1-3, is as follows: KAGVTQTPRYLIKTRGQQVTLSCSPISGHRSVSWYQQTPGQGLQFLFEYFSETQRNKGNFPGRFSGRQFSNSRSEMNVSTLELGDSALYLCASSRMTGIGNTIYFGEGSWLTVV.

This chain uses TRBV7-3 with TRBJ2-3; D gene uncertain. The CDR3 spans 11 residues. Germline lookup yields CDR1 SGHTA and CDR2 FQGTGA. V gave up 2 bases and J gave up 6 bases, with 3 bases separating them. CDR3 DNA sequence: TGTGCCAGCAGCTTACGGGATACGCAGTATTTT. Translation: CASSLRDTQYF.

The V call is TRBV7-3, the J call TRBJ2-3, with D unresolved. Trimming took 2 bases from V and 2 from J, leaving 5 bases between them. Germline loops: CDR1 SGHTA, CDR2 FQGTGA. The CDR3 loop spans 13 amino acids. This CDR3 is CASSLGVTDTQYF. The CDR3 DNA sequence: TGTGCCAGCAGCTTAGGCGTCACAGATACGCAGTATTTT.

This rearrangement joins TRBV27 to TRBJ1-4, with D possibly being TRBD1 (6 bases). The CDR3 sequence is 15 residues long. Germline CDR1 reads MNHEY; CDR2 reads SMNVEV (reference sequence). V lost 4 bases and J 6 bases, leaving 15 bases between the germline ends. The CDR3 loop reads CASSWGRGSYEKLFF. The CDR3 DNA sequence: TGTGCCAGCAGTTGGGGGCGGGGTTCATATGAAAAACTGTTTTTT.

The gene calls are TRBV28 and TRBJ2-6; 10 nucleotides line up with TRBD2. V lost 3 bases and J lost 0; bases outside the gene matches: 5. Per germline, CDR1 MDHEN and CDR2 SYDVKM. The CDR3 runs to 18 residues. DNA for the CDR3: TGTGCCAGCAGTTTCTTGGGACTAGCGAACTCTGGGGCCAACGTCCTGACTTTC. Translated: CASSFLGLANSGANVLTF.

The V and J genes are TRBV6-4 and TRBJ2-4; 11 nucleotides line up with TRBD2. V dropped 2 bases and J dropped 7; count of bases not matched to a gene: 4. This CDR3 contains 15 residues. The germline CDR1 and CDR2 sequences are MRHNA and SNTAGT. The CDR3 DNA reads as TGTGCCAGCAGTGACGAGGCTAGCGGGGGGAACATTCAGTACTTC. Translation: CASSDEASGGNIQYF.

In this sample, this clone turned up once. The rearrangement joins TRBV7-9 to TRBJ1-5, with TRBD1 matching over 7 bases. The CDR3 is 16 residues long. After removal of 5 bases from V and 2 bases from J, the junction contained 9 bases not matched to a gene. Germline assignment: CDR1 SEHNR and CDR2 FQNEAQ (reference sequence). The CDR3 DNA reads TGTGCCAGCAGCGACTGGACAGGTATGCGCAATCAGCCCCAGCATTTT. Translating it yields CASSDWTGMRNQPQHF.

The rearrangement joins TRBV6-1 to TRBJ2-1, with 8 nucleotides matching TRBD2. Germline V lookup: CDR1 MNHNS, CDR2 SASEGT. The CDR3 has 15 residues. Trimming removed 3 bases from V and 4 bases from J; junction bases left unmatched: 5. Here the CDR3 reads CASSETSEQYNEQFF. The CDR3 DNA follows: TGTGCCAGCAGTGAGACTAGCGAGCAATACAATGAGCAGTTCTTC.

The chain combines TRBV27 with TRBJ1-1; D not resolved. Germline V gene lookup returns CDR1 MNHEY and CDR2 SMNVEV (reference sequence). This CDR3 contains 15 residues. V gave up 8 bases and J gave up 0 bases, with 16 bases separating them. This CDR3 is CASRLMGSMNTEAFF. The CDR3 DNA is TGTGCCAGCCGTCTTATGGGGTCTATGAACACTGAAGCTTTCTTT.

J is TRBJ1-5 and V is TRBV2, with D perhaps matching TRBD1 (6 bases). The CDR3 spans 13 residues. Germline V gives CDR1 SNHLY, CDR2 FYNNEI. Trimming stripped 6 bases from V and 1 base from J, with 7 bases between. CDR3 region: CASRDRSNQPQHF. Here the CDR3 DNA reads TGTGCCAGCAGGGACAGAAGCAATCAGCCCCAGCATTTT.

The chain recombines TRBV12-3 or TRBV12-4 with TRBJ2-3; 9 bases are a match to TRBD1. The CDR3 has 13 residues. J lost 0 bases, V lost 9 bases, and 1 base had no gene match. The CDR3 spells CASGQGSTDTQYF. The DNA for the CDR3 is TGTGCCAGTGGACAGGGGAGCACAGATACGCAGTATTTT.

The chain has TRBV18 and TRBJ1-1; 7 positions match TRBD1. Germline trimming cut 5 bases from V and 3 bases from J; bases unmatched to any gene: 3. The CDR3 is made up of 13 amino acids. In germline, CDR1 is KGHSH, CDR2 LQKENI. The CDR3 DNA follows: TGTGCCAGCTCATACGGACAGGACACTGAAGCTTTCTTT. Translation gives CASSYGQDTEAFF.

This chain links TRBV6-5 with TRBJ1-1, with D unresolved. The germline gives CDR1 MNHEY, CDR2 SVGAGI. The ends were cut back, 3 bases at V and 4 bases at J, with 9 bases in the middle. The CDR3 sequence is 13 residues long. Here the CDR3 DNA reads TGTGCCAGCAGTTATTCGGACCCCACTGAAGCTTTCTTT. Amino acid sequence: CASSYSDPTEAFF.

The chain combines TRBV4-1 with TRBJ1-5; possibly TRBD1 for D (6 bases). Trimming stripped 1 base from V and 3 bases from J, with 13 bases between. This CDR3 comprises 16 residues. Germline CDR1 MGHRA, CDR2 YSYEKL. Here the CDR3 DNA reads TGCGCCAGCAGCCAAGTTCCAGGGGTGTCCAATCAGCCCCAGCATTTT. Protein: CASSQVPGVSNQPQHF.

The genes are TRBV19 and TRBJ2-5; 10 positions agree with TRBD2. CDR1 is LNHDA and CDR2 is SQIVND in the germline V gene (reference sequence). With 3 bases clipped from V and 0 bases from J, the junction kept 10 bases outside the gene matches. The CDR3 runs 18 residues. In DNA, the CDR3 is TGTGCCAGTAGTATGCGCTCGAGAGCGGGGGGGTACCAAGAGACCCAGTACTTC. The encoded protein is CASSMRSRAGGYQETQYF.

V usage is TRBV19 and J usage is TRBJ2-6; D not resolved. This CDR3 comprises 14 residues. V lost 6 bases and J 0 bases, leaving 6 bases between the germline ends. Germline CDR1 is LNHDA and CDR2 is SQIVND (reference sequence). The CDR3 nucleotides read TGTGCCAGTAGAGGGCCCTCTGGGGCCAACGTCCTGACTTTC. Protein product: CASRGPSGANVLTF.

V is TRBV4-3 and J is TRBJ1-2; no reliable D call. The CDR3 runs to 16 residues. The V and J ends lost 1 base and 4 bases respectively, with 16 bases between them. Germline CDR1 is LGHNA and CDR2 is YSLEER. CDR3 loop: CASSQGRVLHGYGYTF. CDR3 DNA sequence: TGCGCCAGCAGCCAAGGGAGGGTCTTGCATGGCTATGGCTACACCTTC.

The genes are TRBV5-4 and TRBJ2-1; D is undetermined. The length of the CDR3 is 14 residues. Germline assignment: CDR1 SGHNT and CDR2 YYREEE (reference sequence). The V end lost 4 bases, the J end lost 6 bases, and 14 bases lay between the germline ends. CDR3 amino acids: CASSPMGMGNEQFF. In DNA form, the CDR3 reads TGTGCCAGCAGCCCTATGGGGATGGGCAATGAGCAGTTCTTC.

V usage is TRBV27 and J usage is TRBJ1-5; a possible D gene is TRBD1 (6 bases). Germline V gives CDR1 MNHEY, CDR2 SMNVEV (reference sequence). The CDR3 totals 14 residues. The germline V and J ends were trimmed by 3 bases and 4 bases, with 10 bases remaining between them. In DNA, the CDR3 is TGTGCCAGCAGTTTGTGGGGGGCGAATCAGCCCCAGCATTTT. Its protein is CASSLWGANQPQHF.